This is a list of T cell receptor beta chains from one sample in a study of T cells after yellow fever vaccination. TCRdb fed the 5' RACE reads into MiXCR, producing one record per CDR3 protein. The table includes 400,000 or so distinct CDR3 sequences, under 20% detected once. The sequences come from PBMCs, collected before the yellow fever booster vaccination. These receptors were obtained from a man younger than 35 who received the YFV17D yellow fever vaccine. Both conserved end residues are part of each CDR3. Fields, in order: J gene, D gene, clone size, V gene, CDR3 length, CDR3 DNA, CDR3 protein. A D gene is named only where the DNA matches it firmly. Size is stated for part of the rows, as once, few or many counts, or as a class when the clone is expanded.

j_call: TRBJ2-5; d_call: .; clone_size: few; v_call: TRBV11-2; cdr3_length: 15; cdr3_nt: TGTGCCAGCAGCGCGCGGACACCAGTTCAAGAGACCCAGTACTTC; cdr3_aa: CASSARTPVQETQYF
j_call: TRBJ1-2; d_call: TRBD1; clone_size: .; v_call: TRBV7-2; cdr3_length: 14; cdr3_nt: TGTGCCAGCAACCCGGACAGGTGGGTCTATGGCTACACCTTC; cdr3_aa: CASNPDRWVYGYTF
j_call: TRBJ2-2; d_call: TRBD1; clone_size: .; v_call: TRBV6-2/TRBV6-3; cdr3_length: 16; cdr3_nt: TGTGCCAGCAGTTACTCACAGGGGTTTGGCACCGGGGAGCTGTTTTTT; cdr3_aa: CASSYSQGFGTGELFF
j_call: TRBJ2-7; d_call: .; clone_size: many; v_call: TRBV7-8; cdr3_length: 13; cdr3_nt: TGTGCCAGCAGCTTAGTACTTGGGGCCGAGCAGTACTTC; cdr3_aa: CASSLVLGAEQYF
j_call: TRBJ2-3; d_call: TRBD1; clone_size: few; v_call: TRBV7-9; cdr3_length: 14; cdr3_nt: TGTGCCAGCAGCTGGGGACAGGCCGTAGATACGCAGTATTTT; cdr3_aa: CASSWGQAVDTQYF
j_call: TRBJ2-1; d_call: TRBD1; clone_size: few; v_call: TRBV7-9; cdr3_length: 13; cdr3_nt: TGTGCCAGCAGCAAGACAGGGAGTGATGAGCAGTTCTTC; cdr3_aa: CASSKTGSDEQFF
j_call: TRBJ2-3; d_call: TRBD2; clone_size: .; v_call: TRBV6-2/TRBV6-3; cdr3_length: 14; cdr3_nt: TGTGCCAGCAGCGGACTAGGGAGCACAGATACGCAGTATTTT; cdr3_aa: CASSGLGSTDTQYF
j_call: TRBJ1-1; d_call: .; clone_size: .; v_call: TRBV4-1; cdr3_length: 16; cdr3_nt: TGCGCCAGCAGCCAAGGCCCCGGGACGTTGAACACTGAAGCTTTCTTT; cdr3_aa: CASSQGPGTLNTEAFF
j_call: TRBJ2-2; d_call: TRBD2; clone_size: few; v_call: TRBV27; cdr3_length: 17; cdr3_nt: TGTGCCAGCAGGGTAACCTTAGCGGGGGGGCGCCCCGGGGAGCTGTTTTTT; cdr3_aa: CASRVTLAGGRPGELFF
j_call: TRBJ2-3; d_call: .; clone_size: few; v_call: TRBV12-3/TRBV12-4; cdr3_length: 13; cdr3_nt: TGTGCCAGCAGTATCATGATGGGAGATACGCAGTATTTT; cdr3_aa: CASSIMMGDTQYF
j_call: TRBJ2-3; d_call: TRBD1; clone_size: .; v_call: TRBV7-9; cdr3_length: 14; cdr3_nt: TGTGCCAGCAGCGTCGACAGGGTGGTAGATACGCAGTATTTT; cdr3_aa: CASSVDRVVDTQYF
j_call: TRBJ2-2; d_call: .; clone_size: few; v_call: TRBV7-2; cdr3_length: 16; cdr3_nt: TGTGCCAGCAGCTTATTTCGGGCTGGGACTACCGGGGAGCTGTTTTTT; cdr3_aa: CASSLFRAGTTGELFF
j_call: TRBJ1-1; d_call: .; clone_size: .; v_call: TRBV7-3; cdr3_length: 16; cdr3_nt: TGTGCCAGCAGCCGGGGGTGGGGCCAAAACCACACTGAAGCTTTCTTT; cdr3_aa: CASSRGWGQNHTEAFF
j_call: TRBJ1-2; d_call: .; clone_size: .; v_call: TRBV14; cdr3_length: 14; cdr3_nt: TGTGCCAGCAGCCTTAACTTACAGGGAGACGGCTACACCTTC; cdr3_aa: CASSLNLQGDGYTF
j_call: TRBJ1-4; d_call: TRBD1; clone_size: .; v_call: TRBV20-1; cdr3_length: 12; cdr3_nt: TGCAGTGCTCGGGACAGCCTGGAAAAACTGTTTTTT; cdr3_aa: CSARDSLEKLFF
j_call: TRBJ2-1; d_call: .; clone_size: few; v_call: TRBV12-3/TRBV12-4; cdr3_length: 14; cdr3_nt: TGTGCCAGCAGTTTAATTTCAGCTACAAATGAGCAGTTCTTC; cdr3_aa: CASSLISATNEQFF
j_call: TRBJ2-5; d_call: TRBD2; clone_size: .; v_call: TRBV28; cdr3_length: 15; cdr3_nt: TGTGCCAGCAGTTTGGGACTAGGAGGTAGTGAGACCCAGTACTTC; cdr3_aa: CASSLGLGGSETQYF
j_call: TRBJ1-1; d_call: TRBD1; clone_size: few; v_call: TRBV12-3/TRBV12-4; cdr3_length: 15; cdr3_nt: TGTGCCAGCGGTCCTTCACAGGGGTCGGGAACTGAAGCTTTCTTT; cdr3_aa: CASGPSQGSGTEAFF
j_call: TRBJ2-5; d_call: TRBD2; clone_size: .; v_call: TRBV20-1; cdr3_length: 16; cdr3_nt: TGCAGTGCTAGAGATGAGCGACTAGCGGCTCAAGAGACCCAGTACTTC; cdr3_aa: CSARDERLAAQETQYF
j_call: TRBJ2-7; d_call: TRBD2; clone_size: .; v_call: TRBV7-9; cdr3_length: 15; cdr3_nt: TGTGCCAGCAGCTCCCTCCCCGCGGGGGTGTACGAGCAGTACTTC; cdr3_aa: CASSSLPAGVYEQYF
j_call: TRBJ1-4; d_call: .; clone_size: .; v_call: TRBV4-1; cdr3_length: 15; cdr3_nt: TGCGCCAGCAGTCAGACCGGACGGCTTAATGAAAAACTGTTTTTT; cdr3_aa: CASSQTGRLNEKLFF
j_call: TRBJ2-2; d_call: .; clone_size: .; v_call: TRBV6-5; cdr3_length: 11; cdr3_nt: TGTGCCAGCGCGGGCCCTGGGGAGCTGTTTTTT; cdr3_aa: CASAGPGELFF
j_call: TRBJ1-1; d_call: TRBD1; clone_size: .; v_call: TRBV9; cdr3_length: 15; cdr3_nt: TGTGCCAGCAGCAACGACAGGGGTGGGAACACTGAAGCTTTCTTT; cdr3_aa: CASSNDRGGNTEAFF
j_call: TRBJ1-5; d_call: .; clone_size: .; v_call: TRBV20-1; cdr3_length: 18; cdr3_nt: TGCAGTGCTAGACCATTAGGCCGGAACTCGGGGATTAATCAGCCCCAGCATTTT; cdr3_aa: CSARPLGRNSGINQPQHF
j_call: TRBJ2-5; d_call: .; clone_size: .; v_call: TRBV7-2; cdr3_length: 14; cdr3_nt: TGTGCCAGCAGCGGACCGGGGCCTCAAGAGACCCAGTACTTC; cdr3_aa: CASSGPGPQETQYF